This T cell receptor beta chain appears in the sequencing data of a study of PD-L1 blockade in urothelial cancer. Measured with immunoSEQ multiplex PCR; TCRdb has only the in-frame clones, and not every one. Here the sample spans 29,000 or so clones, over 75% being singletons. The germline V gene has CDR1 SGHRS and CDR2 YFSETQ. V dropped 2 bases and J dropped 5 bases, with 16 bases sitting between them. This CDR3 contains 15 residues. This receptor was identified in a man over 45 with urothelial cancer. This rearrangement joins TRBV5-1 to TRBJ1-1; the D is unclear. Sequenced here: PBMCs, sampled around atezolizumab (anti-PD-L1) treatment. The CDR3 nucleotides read TGCGCCAGCAGCTTACTACTCGCCGAGGGAACTGAAGCTTTCTTT. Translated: CASSLLLAEGTEAFF.